The 5 T cell receptor beta chains below come from one sample, sequenced in a study of CD8+ T cells in alopecia areata (dated by TCRdb to 2016 to 2019). Library construction relied on the immunoSEQ multiplex PCR assay. RNA was extracted from all samples and reverse transcribed into cDNA as template for TCR sequencing. Here the immuneACCESS table is served through TCRdb, limited to in-frame sequences with V and J called. Missing clones are a known gap in these copies; in checked studies unresolved V genes cover under half, and the rest lacks a known reason. The sample table shows approximately 89,000 clones, and roughly 50% are seen once. The ten biggest clones cover 5.5% to 6.5% of the sample. Material for sequencing was NKG2D-high CD8+ T cells sorted from blood. Per the publication, the cell subset or site label means: sorted CD8+ NKG2D-high blood T cells. The receptors were sampled from a human donor with alopecia areata.

In this sample, this clone turned up a few times. The DNA of the CDR3 is TGCAGCGTTGGGGGGACAGGGGACCCGAGGGGGTCCTACGAGCAGTACTTC. Its translation is CSVGGTGDPRGSYEQYF. V usage is TRBV29-1 and J usage is TRBJ2-7; 10 positions match TRBD1. Germline V gene lookup returns CDR1 SQVTM and CDR2 ANQGSEA. With V trimmed by 4 bases and J by 1 base, 13 bases remained unmatched. The CDR3 extends over 17 amino acids.

A few counts support this clone. The genes are TRBV28 and TRBJ1-1; D gene unclear. V was trimmed by 6 bases and J by 7 bases, leaving 12 bases between them. The length of the CDR3 is 12 residues. Germline V gene lookup returns CDR1 MDHEN and CDR2 SYDVKM. CDR3 sequence (DNA): TGTGCCAGCAGCGCCCCTAGGAGTGAAGCTTTCTTT. This codes for CASSAPRSEAFF.

The rearrangement links TRBV7-8 to TRBJ1-2; D perhaps matches TRBD1 (5 bases). The germline V and J ends were trimmed by 3 bases and 0 bases, with 11 bases remaining between them. There are 15 residues in the CDR3. Germline V gene lookup returns CDR1 SGHVS and CDR2 FQNEAQ. In DNA form, the CDR3 reads TGTGCCAGCAGCTTCCGGGACGGAGCTAACTATGGCTACACCTTC. Protein sequence: CASSFRDGANYGYTF.

Only a few counts were recorded for this clone. The J gene is TRBJ1-2, the V gene TRBV29-1; no definite D call. The CDR3 has 9 residues. Germline-derived CDR1 and CDR2 are SQVTM and ANQGSEA. Trimming removed 7 bases at V and 7 bases at J, with 7 bases between. The CDR3 region is CSAGGGYTF. CDR3 nucleotide sequence: TGCAGCGCAGGTGGTGGCTACACCTTC.

The chain is built from TRBV30 and TRBJ2-2, with D possibly matching TRBD2 (6 bases). Trimming took off 0 bases at V and 0 bases at J, with 14 bases between the two ends. This CDR3 comprises 17 residues. Germline V gene sequence: CDR1 GTSNPN, CDR2 SVGIG (reference sequence). This CDR3 reads CAWSVLPSGPNTGELFF. Written as DNA, the CDR3 is TGTGCCTGGAGTGTACTTCCCAGCGGGCCGAACACCGGGGAGCTGTTTTTT.